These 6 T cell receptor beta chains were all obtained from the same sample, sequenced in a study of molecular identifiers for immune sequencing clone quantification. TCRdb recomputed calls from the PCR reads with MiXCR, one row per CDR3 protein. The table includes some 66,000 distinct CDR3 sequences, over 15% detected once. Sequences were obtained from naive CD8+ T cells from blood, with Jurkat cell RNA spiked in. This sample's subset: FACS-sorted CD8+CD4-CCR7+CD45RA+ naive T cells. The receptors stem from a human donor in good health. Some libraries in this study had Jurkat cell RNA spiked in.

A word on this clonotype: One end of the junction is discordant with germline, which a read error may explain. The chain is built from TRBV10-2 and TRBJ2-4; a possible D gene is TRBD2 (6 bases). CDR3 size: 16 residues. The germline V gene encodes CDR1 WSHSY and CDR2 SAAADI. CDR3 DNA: TGCGCCAGCAGTGAGTATGTGACTAGGCTGGGCGACATTCAGCACTTC. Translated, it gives CASSEYVTRLGDIQHF.

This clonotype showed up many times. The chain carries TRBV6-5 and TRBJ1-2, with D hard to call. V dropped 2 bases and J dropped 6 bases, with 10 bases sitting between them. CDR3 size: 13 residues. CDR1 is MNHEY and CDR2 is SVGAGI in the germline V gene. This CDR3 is CASSYGVGDGYTF. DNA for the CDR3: TGTGCCAGCAGTTACGGAGTTGGGGATGGCTACACCTTC.

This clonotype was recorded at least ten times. CDR3 residues: CASSLIGAGGIAKNIQYF. In nucleotides, the CDR3 is TGTGCCAGCAGTTTAATAGGTGCGGGCGGGATCGCCAAAAACATTCAGTACTTC. The chain links TRBV27 to TRBJ2-4; D possibly corresponds to TRBD2 (6 bases). The V end lost 2 bases, the J end lost 1 base, and 18 bases lay between the germline ends. The CDR3 has 18 amino acids. Germline values: CDR1 MNHEY, CDR2 SMNVEV (reference sequence).

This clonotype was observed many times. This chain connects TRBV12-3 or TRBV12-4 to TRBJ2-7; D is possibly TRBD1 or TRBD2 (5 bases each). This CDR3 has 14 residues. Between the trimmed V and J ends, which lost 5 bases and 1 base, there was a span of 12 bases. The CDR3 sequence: CASSLRGRSYEQYF. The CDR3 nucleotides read TGTGCCAGCAGTCTGAGGGGTCGATCCTACGAGCAGTACTTC.

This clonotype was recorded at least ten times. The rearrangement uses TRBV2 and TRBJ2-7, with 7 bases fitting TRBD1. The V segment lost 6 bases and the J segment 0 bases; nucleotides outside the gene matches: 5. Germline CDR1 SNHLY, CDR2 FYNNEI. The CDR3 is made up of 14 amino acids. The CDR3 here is CASSTGAGSYEQYF. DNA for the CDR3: TGTGCCAGCAGCACAGGGGCCGGCTCCTACGAGCAGTACTTC.

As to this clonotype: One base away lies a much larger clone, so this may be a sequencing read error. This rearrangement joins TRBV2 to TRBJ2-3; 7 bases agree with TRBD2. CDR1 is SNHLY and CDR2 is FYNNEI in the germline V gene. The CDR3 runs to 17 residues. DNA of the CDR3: TGTGCCAGCAGTGAAGAGACAATGCGGGAGAGCACAGGTACGCAGTATTTT. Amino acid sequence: CASSEETMRESTGTQYF.